Below, 9 T cell receptor beta chains from the same sample are listed, as sequenced in a study of T cell responses to AZD1222 COVID-19 vaccine. Profiling relied on immunoSEQ multiplex PCR, and the TCRdb table lists in-frame clones only, not all of them. The profile covers roughly 150,000 clones, with over 75% appearing a single time and 4.7% taken by the ten largest. Sequencing used peripheral blood, obtained on day 0 of AZD1222 vaccination. The receptors were sampled from an adult in good health.

The CDR3 DNA sequence: TGTGCCTGGAGAGTGGGACCCTGGGGACCGAAGAATAATTCACCCCTCCACTTT. Translation gives CAWRVGPWGPKNNSPLHF. The gene calls are TRBV30 and TRBJ1-6, with a tentative D call TRBD1 (5 bases). CDR1 and CDR2 (germline): GTSNPN, SVGIG (reference sequence). The V end lost 3 bases, the J end lost 5 bases, and 23 bases lay between the germline ends. This CDR3 has 18 residues.

J is TRBJ2-1 and V is TRBV10-2; no definite D call. CDR1 WSHSY and CDR2 SAAADI come from the germline V gene. This CDR3 comprises 10 residues. Trimming removed 9 bases from V and 5 bases from J, with 5 bases in between. The CDR3 protein is CASENNEQFF. As DNA, the CDR3 is TGCGCCAGTGAGAACAATGAGCAGTTCTTC.

As regards this clone: Other DNA sequences in the same sample also yield this CDR3. The V gene is TRBV25-1, the J gene TRBJ1-6; unclear D gene. The ends were cut back, 3 bases at V and 2 bases at J, with 2 bases in the middle. The CDR3 totals 13 residues. CDR1 MGHDK and CDR2 SYGVNS come from the germline V gene. The CDR3 region is CASSDPYNSPLHF. The CDR3 DNA sequence: TGTGCCAGCAGTGACCCCTATAATTCACCCCTCCACTTT.

This clone was seen a handful of times. V usage is TRBV19 and J usage is TRBJ2-3; 11 nucleotides line up with TRBD2. V was clipped by 7 bases and J by 4 bases; unmatched bases: 10. CDR3 length: 16 amino acids. Germline V gene data show CDR1 as LNHDA and CDR2 as SQIVND (reference sequence). CDR3 amino acids: CASNRRLAGIPDTQYF. The DNA of the CDR3 is TGTGCCAGTAACCGACGACTAGCGGGGATTCCAGATACGCAGTATTTT.

The genes are TRBV6-5 and TRBJ1-1; D unresolved. Germline V CDR1 and CDR2: MNHEY, SVGAGI. The CDR3 extends over 15 amino acids. The V gene lost 7 bases and the J gene lost 2 bases, with 17 bases spanning the gap. CDR3 loop: CASNTKLSLNTEAFF. The CDR3 nucleotides read TGTGCCAGCAATACTAAACTCTCTCTAAACACTGAAGCTTTCTTT.

The gene calls are TRBV19 and TRBJ1-4; D may be TRBD1 (6 bases). From germline, CDR1 is LNHDA and CDR2 SQIVND (reference sequence). Trimming shortened V by 7 bases and J by 5 bases, and 17 bases separated the two germline ends. The CDR3 spans 15 residues. The CDR3 region has the DNA TGTGCCAGTACCCTAGCGCACAGGGCGAATGAAAAACTGTTTTTT. Protein: CASTLAHRANEKLFF.

This chain links TRBV28 with TRBJ1-5, with D possibly TRBD1 on 5 matching bases. The CDR3 is made up of 16 amino acids. Trimming left V 5 bases short and J 3 bases short, with 17 bases between. CDR1 MDHEN and CDR2 SYDVKM come from the germline V gene. CDR3 region: CASSVLTGVVNQPQHF. The CDR3 DNA sequence: TGTGCCAGCAGTGTCTTAACAGGTGTGGTCAATCAGCCCCAGCATTTT.

J is TRBJ2-3 and V is TRBV5-1, with 14 bases identical to TRBD2. V lost 1 base, J lost 2 bases, and 18 bases stayed unmatched. Germline CDR1 and CDR2: SGHRS and YFSETQ. This CDR3 has 22 residues. The CDR3 region is CASSLSSATSGRAGGSTDTQYF. The CDR3 DNA sequence: TGCGCCAGCAGCTTGTCATCGGCGACTAGCGGGAGGGCCGGGGGGTCCACAGATACGCAGTATTTT.

The V and J genes are TRBV7-2 and TRBJ2-1; 9 bases match TRBD2. J was trimmed by 0 bases and V by 1 base; bases with no gene match: 7. Germline CDR1 and CDR2: SGHTA and FQGNSA. This CDR3 contains 18 residues. CDR3 region: CASSLVLAGTRSYNEQFF. For the CDR3, the DNA is TGTGCCAGCAGCTTAGTGCTAGCGGGGACCCGCTCCTACAATGAGCAGTTCTTC.